This T cell receptor beta chain was identified in a study of blood T cells in healthy people across ages (dated by TCRdb to between 2014 and 2017). Notes on the research overall: Template switching captured roughly one uniquely barcoded TCR beta cDNA molecule per two T cells in model experiments. To track age-related changes in TCR beta repertoire diversity, the study relied on deep sequencing normalized with unique cDNA molecular identifiers. Four age groups were formed from the donors: young (average approximately 15 years), middle-aged (around 39), aged (approximately 60) and long-lived (around 80). To avoid experimental bias, donors of different ages were distributed randomly across sequencing lanes. Two additional independent replicas of 1 million unique cDNA reads from the same blood draw were analyzed for two donors (one aged 18 to 30 and one aged 80 or older). Results the study describes overall, beyond this receptor: Observed TCR beta diversity per million T cells fell roughly linearly with age, and a significant reduction was already apparent by age roughly 40. Because profiling used bulk unsorted PBMCs, naive and antigen-experienced compartments could not be compared conclusively. Compared with the aged group, the long-lived group had more naive CD4+ T cells, fewer expanded clones and increased TCR diversity, suggesting age selection. Because the CMV infection status of the donors was unknown, age-related changes in expanded clonotypes may potentially have been confounded. A strong correlation was found between observed TCR beta diversity and the percentage of naive T cells measured by flow cytometry. Estimates of total diversity based on one million sequenced T cells were regarded as lower bounds and as underestimates.

CDR1 SGHTA and CDR2 FQGNSA are derived from the germline V gene. The trim is 1 base for V and 9 bases for J, with a gap of 13 bases between the germline ends. From the cysteine through the phenylalanine, the CDR3 covers 14 amino acids. Only CDR3 DNA is held: 42 bases, read in frame from base 1. Remarks on this clonotype: There is no known antigen for this receptor. Base-call qualities are not available, and no considerably larger clone is one nucleotide away.

The library was produced with 5' RACE. Sequencing used an Illumina HiSeq 2500. A second roughly 6 to 12 cycle PCR used a sample-barcoded 5' primer and a J-beta primer mix. A unique molecular identifier was introduced onto each TCR beta cDNA molecule by a template-switch 5' adaptor carrying 12 random nucleotides. At least 2.5 million CDR3-containing paired-end reads were obtained from each sample. First-strand cDNA synthesis was performed from all RNA using the Mint cDNA synthesis kit, with priming by a TRBC-specific oligonucleotide. All cDNA was treated with uracil-DNA glycosylase and then went through a first 18-cycle PCR with the universal primers M1SS and BC2_uni_R. Per the authors' processing: Normalization of each sample was performed by random selection of 1 million high-quality reads, each carrying a distinct molecular identifier. Instead of being binned into consensus sequences, reads with shared molecular identifiers were discarded. MiTCR, set to a Q25 quality threshold and the strictest error-elimination algorithm, was used for CDR3 identification, clonotype clustering and error correction. A nonparametric unseen species model with Euler transformation was used to estimate lower-bound total TCR beta diversity. TCRdb redid the processing of the public reads, applying fastp at Q25 and MiXCR, and retained in-frame beta chains. Every distinct CDR3 protein forms one entry, paired with its most common genes and DNA. The V and J calls and clone size are TCRdb's, not the authors'. This sample is represented by hundreds of thousands of distinct CDR3 sequences; about 40% of them were singletons. The ten largest make up roughly 20% of the sample.

Systemically healthy Caucasian individuals from Russia, around 38 in total and aged about 6 to 90 years, were included as donors. Ten milliliters of peripheral blood were drawn from each donor into EDTA-treated Vacutainer tubes. Ficoll-Paque density-gradient centrifugation was used to isolate PBMCs, with at least 7 million per sample. Total RNA was extracted from PBMCs with Trizol reagent, with at least 5 micrograms obtained per sample. For every donor, an aliquot of PBMCs went through flow cytometry to measure the percentages of naive CD45RAhigh/CD27high T cells. The clonotype originates from a woman aged 55-75 years in good health. The sequence is built from TRBV7-2 and TRBJ1-3, with TRBD1 as a weak D call on 6 bases. Sequenced sample: blood. Read as DNA, the sequence is TGTGCCAGCAGCTTAGGGGGGGCCGAGGGCACCATATATTTT. It encodes CASSLGGAEGTIYF.